The present entry profiles one T cell receptor beta chain with its context. The antigen remains undetermined. The record originates from a study of T cells in localized non-small cell lung cancer. CDR1 and CDR2 (germline): LGHNT, FRNRAP. With 6 bases clipped from V and 7 bases from J, the junction kept 5 bases outside the gene matches. The CDR3 has 14 amino acids. Assay used: immunoSEQ multiplex PCR; TCRdb lists only in-frame clones, some missing. This table holds over 6,000 clones, around 93% found once. The study's findings and limits: A denser population of T cells in blood accompanied longer overall survival. Clonality peaked in uninvolved adjacent lung rather than tumor. As only one tumor region underwent sequencing, heterogeneity remains possible. Turning up in adjacent lung were a median approximately 50 of the top 100 tumor clones.

The chain is built from TRBV12-5 and TRBJ1-4; 10 nucleotides align to TRBD1. The clonotype originates from a woman between 40 and 69 years old with stage I lung adenocarcinoma. The sequencing used peripheral blood, collected before any cancer treatment. CDR3 region: CASGPGQGSEKLFF. In DNA, the CDR3 is TGTGCTAGTGGGCCGGGACAGGGGAGTGAAAAACTGTTTTTT.